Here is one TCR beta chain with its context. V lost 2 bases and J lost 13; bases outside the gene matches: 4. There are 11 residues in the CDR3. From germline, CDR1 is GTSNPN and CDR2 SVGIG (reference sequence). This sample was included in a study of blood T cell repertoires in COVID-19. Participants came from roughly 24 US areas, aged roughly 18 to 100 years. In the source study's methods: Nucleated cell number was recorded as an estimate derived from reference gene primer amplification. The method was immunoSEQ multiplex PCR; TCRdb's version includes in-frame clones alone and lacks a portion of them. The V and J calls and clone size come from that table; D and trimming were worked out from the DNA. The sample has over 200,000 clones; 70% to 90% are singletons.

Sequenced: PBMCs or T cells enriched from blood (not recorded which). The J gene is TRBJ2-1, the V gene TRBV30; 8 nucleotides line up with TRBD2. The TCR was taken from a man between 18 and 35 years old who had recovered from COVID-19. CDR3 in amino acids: CAWSSLADQFF. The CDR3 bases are TGTGCCTGGAGTTCACTAGCGGATCAGTTCTTC.